This T cell receptor beta chain appears in the sequencing data of a study of blood T cell repertoires in COVID-19. Study details: Both acute and convalescent COVID-19 samples were obtained from the United States, Italy and Spain.

The cohort comprised adults aged roughly 18 to 90 years residing in approximately 25 US areas. Sequencing used immunoSEQ multiplex PCR; TCRdb keeps in-frame clones, though not all of them. The sample shows under 300,000 clones, roughly nine tenths of them seen only once. Germline values: CDR1 MNHEY, CDR2 SMNVEV (reference sequence). This CDR3 is 14 amino acids long. V dropped 3 bases and J dropped 2 bases, with 11 bases sitting between them. The V call is TRBV27, the J call TRBJ2-7, with TRBD2 as a possible D gene (6 bases). The sequence came from a woman aged 60-75 years who had recovered from COVID-19. The sequencing sample was made of PBMCs or T cells enriched from blood (not recorded which). The CDR3 region is CASSFSGRTYEQYF. The CDR3 DNA reads TGTGCCAGCAGTTTTAGCGGACGTACCTACGAGCAGTACTTC.